A selection of T cell receptor beta chains follows, all from one sample in a study of STAT5B mutations in CD4+ large granular lymphocyte leukemia. The assay was immunoSEQ multiplex PCR, and TCRdb's table has in-frame clones only and misses some. The sample contains 35,000 to 45,000 clones, approximately 83% of which appear only once. The sequenced sample was CD4+ T cells from blood buffy coats. Receptor source: a human donor in good health. Both conserved end residues are part of each CDR3.

>TRBV2
CASSARQGTSGNTIYF
>TRBV6-5
CASRNRGTPNQPQHF
>TRBV6-4
CASSEGTGANVLTF
>TRBV7-2
CASSPTGTSRPDTQYF
>TRBV7-2
CASSSYHTGELFF
>TRBV10-3
CAISGQGGYEQYF
>TRBV18
CASSPPTSGSGEQYF
>TRBV11-2
CASSLGLDAYNEQFF
>TRBV6-1
CASIRPGQGAYEQYF
>TRBV10-3
CAISGGPSSPLHF